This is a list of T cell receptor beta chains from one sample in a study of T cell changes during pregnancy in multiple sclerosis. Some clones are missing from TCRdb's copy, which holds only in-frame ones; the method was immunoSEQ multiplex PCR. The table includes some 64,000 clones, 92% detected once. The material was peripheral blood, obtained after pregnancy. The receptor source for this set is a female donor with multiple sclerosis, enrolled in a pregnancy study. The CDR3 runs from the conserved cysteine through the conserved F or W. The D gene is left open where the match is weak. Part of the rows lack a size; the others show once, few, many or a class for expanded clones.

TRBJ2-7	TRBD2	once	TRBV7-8	TGTGCCAGCAGCTTAGGTCCGGGACTAAATTACGAGCAGTACTTC	CASSLGPGLNYEQYF
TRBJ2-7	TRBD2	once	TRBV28	TGTGCCAGCAGTTCCGGGACTAGCGGGAGAGGGGTCTACGAGCAGTACTTC	CASSSGTSGRGVYEQYF
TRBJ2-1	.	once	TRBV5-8	TGTGCCAGCAGCTTGGGTCTTCCCGAGCAGTTCTTC	CASSLGLPEQFF
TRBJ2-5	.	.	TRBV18	TGTGCCAGCTCCCAAGGGACTGGCGGGGAGACCCAGTACTTC	CASSQGTGGETQYF
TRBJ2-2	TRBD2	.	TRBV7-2	TGTGCCAGCAGCTCCGTAACTAGCGGGTGGACCGGGGAGCTGTTTTTT	CASSSVTSGWTGELFF
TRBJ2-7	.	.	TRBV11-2	TGTGCCAGCAGCTTATGGGTGGGGACATACGAGCAGTACTTC	CASSLWVGTYEQYF
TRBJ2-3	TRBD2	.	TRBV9	TGTGCCAGCAGCTTTGGGACTAGCGGGGATACGCAGTATTTT	CASSFGTSGDTQYF
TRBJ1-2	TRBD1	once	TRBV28	TGTGCCAGCAGCCTGGGACAGGGAGGAGGCTACACCTTC	CASSLGQGGGYTF
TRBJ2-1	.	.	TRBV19	TGTGCCAGTAGTAGGGGGCTAGCGGACAATGAGCAGTTCTTC	CASSRGLADNEQFF
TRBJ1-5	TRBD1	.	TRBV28	TGTGCCAGCAGCAAAAACAGGGGTAATCCTAATCAGCCCCAGCATTTT	CASSKNRGNPNQPQHF
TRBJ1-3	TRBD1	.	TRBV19	TGTGCCAGTAAGGACAGGCCTGGAAACACCATATATTTT	CASKDRPGNTIYF
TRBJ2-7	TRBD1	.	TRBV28	TGTGCCAGCAATATCGACAGGGGGCGTCCCTACGAGCAGTACTTC	CASNIDRGRPYEQYF
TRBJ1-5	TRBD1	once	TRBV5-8	TGTGCCAGCAGCCTCGGGACAGCGGGTTATAGCAATCAGCCCCAGCATTTT	CASSLGTAGYSNQPQHF
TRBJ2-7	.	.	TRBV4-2	TGTGCCAGCAGCCCCCGCCAGGACACCACCAAGCAGTACTTC	CASSPRQDTTKQYF
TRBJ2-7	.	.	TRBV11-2	TGTGCCAGCAGCCCTCTAAGCCGCCTGGTCTACGAGCAGTACTTC	CASSPLSRLVYEQYF
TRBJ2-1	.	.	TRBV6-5	TGTGCCAGCAGTTACTCCGACAGTGACAATGAGCAGTTCTTC	CASSYSDSDNEQFF
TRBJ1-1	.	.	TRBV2	TGTGCCAGCACCCGGGAACCAAACACTGAAGCTTTCTTT	CASTREPNTEAFF
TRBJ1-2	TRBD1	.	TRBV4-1	TGCGCCAGCAGCCAAACAGACAGGGCTAACTATGGCTACACCTTC	CASSQTDRANYGYTF
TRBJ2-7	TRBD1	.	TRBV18	TGTGCCAGCTCCCCTCCCGGGACAGTTGAAAGGGAGCAGTACTTC	CASSPPGTVEREQYF
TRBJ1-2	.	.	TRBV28	TGTGCCAGCAAAGACAGTGGGGTTAACTATGGCTACACCTTC	CASKDSGVNYGYTF